The clone carrying this T cell receptor beta chain showed up many times. Its matching antigen is unknown. No treatment of any kind had been given to any patient before thyroid surgery. Under the authors' procedure: The study took CDR3 differences across clinicopathological groups and made a distant-metastasis classifier for papillary thyroid cancer from them. MiXCR reprocessed the PCR reads for TCRdb. These V and J calls rely on TCRdb rather than the paper's analysis. The data show tens of thousands of clones, roughly 26% seen once. This record belongs to a study of metastatic and nonmetastatic thyroid tumors. The overall study: The study looked at repertoires side by side in blood and in tumor or nodule tissue from malignant and benign thyroid patients.

General study points: Patients with malignant thyroid tumors reportedly had significantly higher TCR beta diversity than those with benign nodules, in blood and tumor.

CDR3 length: 17 residues. The junction had 5 bases not matched to a gene; V was cut back by 1 base and J by 1 base. From germline, CDR1 is LNHDA and CDR2 SQIVND (reference sequence). The genes are TRBV19 and TRBJ1-5; 9 positions agree with TRBD1. The sequence was obtained from a female donor with papillary thyroid cancer or a benign thyroid nodule (not recorded which). Some clones in this sample may be carry-over from other donors' samples. The sample taken for sequencing was tumor tissue. This CDR3 is CASSIVYRGLSNQPQHF. The CDR3 region has the DNA TGTGCCAGTAGTATAGTTTACAGGGGGCTGAGCAATCAGCCCCAGCATTTT.